These 8 T cell receptor beta chains were all obtained from the same sample, sequenced in a study of blood T cell repertoires in COVID-19. Repertoires were generated with immunoSEQ multiplex PCR, while TCRdb's copy carries only in-frame clones and drops some. The sample has about 50,000 clones, more than 80% seen once. Specimen: peripheral blood. The receptors derive from a man in his fifties or sixties with acute or convalescent COVID-19.

This chain uses TRBV27 with TRBJ2-3; possible D gene TRBD2, 6 bases. CDR3 length: 15 residues. V lost 2 bases, J lost 3 bases, and 12 bases lay in between. Per germline, CDR1 MNHEY and CDR2 SMNVEV (reference sequence). CDR3 coding DNA: TGTGCCAGCAGTTTAAGGGACTCGACTACAGATACGCAGTATTTT. Protein sequence: CASSLRDSTTDTQYF.

This chain joins TRBV28 and TRBJ2-7; D not resolved. The CDR3 runs to 14 residues. From germline, CDR1 is MDHEN and CDR2 SYDVKM. V was trimmed by 5 bases and J by 1 base, leaving 12 bases between them. In DNA, the CDR3 is TGTGCCAGCAGTGAGAACGGAGCGTCCTACGAGCAGTACTTC. Translation: CASSENGASYEQYF.

The chain uses TRBV5-1 and TRBJ1-3; a possible D gene is TRBD1 (6 bases). The CDR3 sequence is 16 residues long. The V end was cut by 4 bases, the J end by 0 bases, with 14 bases between. CDR1 SGHRS and CDR2 YFSETQ come from the germline V gene. CDR3 protein: CASSPPLTGSGNTIYF. CDR3 nucleotides: TGCGCCAGCAGCCCACCCCTGACAGGCTCTGGAAACACCATATATTTT.

This clone was detected once. One end of the junction does not line up with germline, which may come from a read error. The same CDR3 is also encoded by other DNA sequences in this sample. This sequence joins TRBV29-1 and TRBJ1-1; D perhaps matches TRBD1 (6 bases). Per germline, CDR1 SQVTM and CDR2 ANQGSEA. The CDR3 sequence is 15 residues long. For the CDR3, the DNA is TGCAGCGTTGAAGATCGGGCAGGGGTCAACACTGAAGCTTTTTTT. Its protein product is CSVEDRAGVNTEAFF.

This chain connects TRBV4-1 to TRBJ1-1; a weak D match, TRBD1 (5 bases). The CDR3 extends over 18 amino acids. Germline CDR1 MGHRA, CDR2 YSYEKL. V was trimmed by 1 base and J by 4 bases, leaving 22 bases between them. The CDR3 region is CASSQGRPGTRRTTEAFF. The CDR3 DNA reads TGCGCCAGCAGCCAAGGGCGCCCCGGGACTCGCCGGACCACTGAAGCTTTCTTT.

This chain links TRBV5-1 with TRBJ2-1; weak D call: TRBD2 (5 bases). This CDR3 region has 16 residues. Germline V gene lookup returns CDR1 SGHRS and CDR2 YFSETQ. Trimming took 1 base from V and 1 from J, leaving 12 bases between them. CDR3 in amino acids: CASSLLGSGSYNEQFF. The CDR3 nucleotides are TGCGCCAGCAGCTTGCTCGGCAGCGGTTCCTACAATGAGCAGTTCTTC.

Written as DNA, the CDR3 is TGCGCCAGCAGCTTTGCCATAGGACAGGGAGAGGAGACCCAGTACTTC. Protein sequence: CASSFAIGQGEETQYF. J is TRBJ2-5 and V is TRBV5-1; 8 positions match TRBD1. CDR1 and CDR2 (germline): SGHRS, YFSETQ. With 2 bases clipped from V and 5 bases from J, the junction kept 11 bases outside the gene matches. The CDR3 has 16 residues.

The V gene is TRBV6-6, the J gene TRBJ2-3; D uncertain. CDR1 MNHNY and CDR2 SVGAGI come from the germline V gene (reference sequence). V was shortened by 7 bases and J by 0 bases, with 11 bases between the two germline ends. This CDR3 has 14 amino acids. CDR3 nucleotides: TGTGCCAGCACTTTAGCTGCTAGCACAGATACGCAGTATTTT. Its translation is CASTLAASTDTQYF.